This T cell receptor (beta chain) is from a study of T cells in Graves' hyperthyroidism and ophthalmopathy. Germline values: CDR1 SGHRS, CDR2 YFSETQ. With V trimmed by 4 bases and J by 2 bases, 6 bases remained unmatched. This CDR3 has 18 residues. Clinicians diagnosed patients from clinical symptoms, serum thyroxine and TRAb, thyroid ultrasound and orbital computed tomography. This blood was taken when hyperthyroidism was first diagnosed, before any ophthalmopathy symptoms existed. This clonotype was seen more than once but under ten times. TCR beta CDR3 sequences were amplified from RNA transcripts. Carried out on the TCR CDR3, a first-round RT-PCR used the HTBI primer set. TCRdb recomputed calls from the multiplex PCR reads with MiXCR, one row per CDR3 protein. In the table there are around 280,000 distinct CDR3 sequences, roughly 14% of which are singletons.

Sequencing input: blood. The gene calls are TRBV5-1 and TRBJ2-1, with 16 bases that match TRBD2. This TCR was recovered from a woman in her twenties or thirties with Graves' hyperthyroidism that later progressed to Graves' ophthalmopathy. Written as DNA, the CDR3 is TGCGCCAGCAGCCCGGGACTAGCGGGAGGGCCCACCTACAATGAGCAGTTCTTC. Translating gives CASSPGLAGGPTYNEQFF.